This T cell receptor (beta chain) was documented in a study of control samples from healthy donors and cancer patients (dated by TCRdb to 2018 to 2021). In the case of this clone: No antigen is known for it. No per-base quality is available; no much larger clone lies one base away.

Taken from the germline V gene, the CDR1 and CDR2 loops are MNHEY and SVGAGI. V and J lose 5 bases and 8 bases, and a span of 14 bases separates them. From the cysteine through the phenylalanine, the CDR3 covers 13 amino acids. Only CDR3 DNA is held: 39 bases, read in frame from base 1. Preparation of the library involved the immunoSEQ multiplex PCR assay. TCRdb provides this immuneACCESS table in a form limited to in-frame rearrangements. Some clones are lacking; in checked studies, under half of them reflect an unresolved V gene, and why the rest are absent is not known. This sample is represented by 95,000 to 130,000 clones; approximately 93% of them were singletons. Clones ranked in the top ten supply roughly 2.6% of the sample.

The source is a young man in good health. Source material: blood. The sequence joins TRBV6-5 to TRBJ2-3; the D gene is perhaps TRBD2, on 6 matching bases. Here the CDR3 is given as CASSPTPEGTQYF. The DNA reads TGTGCCAGCAGTCCAACTCCGGAGGGTACGCAGTATTTT.